This T cell receptor (beta chain) was captured by sequencing in a study of CD8 T cells in Susac syndrome. With random hexamers, 0.5 to 1 ug RNA was reverse transcribed. The TCR beta CDR3 was amplified by immunoSEQ multiplex PCR across 54 Vbeta, 13 Jbeta. TCRdb ran MiXCR on the immunoSEQ multiplex PCR reads and lists one entry per CDR3 protein. The table lists 100,000 to 150,000 distinct CDR3 sequences, approximately 93% of them singletons. Sequencing of TCR beta, carried out with a high-throughput approach, was applied to CD8+ and CD4+ T cells from the blood. TEMRA cells were enriched by FACS, while CD8+ and CD4+ T cells were obtained through a negative isolation that was performed magnetically. The V and J ends lost 2 bases and 6 bases, in that order; junction bases with no gene match: 4. CDR1 and CDR2 from the germline V gene are GTSNPN and SVGIG (reference sequence). This CDR3 is built from 13 residues.

The chain combines TRBV30 with TRBJ1-2; 9 bases fit TRBD1. Specimen: CD4+ T cells from PBMCs. The TCR sequence derives from a human donor with multiple sclerosis. CDR3 DNA: TGTGCCTGGAGTAATTACAGGGGGCATGGCTACACCTTC. It specifies CAWSNYRGHGYTF.